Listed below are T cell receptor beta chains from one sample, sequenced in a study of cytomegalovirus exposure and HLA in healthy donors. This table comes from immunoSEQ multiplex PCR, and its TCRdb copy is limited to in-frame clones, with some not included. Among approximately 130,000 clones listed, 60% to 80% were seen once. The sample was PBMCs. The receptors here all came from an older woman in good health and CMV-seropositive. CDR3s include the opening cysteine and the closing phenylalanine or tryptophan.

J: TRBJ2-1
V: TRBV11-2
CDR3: CASSFRTDSYNEQFF

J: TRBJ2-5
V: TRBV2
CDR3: CATRGASEEGETQYF

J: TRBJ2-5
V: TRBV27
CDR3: CASRGTSASRQETQYF

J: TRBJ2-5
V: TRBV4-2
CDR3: CASSLTSRLAQETQYF

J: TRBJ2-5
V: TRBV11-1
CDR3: CASSPGGLQETQYF

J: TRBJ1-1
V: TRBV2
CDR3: CASSERGPGGAEAFF

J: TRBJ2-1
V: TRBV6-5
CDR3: CASSYSAGYSEQFF

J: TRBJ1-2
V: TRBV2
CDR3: CASTIQAGDGYTF

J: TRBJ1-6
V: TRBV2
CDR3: CASSGGDRGTLHF

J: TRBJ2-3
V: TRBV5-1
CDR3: CASSLTFDTQYF

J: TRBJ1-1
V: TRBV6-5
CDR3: CASSYSGGGGNTEAFF

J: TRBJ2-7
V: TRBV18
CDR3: CASSASGTGLEQYF

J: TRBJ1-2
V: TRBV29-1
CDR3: CSFQGNTYGYTF

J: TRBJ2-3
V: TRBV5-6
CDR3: CASSAGGATDTQYF

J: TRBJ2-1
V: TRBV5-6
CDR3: CASSLTGIGEQFF